The entry below describes one TCR beta chain. What it binds is not known. This sample was taken from a study of radiation and T cells in renal cell carcinoma. Germline V lookup: CDR1 MNHNY, CDR2 SVGAGI (reference sequence). V lost 4 bases and J 0 bases, leaving 14 bases between the germline ends. This CDR3 comprises 16 residues. The time point was: blood 4 weeks post-SBRT, at nephrectomy. Treatment noted: 15 Gy SBRT to primary tumor, nephrectomy 4 weeks later. Study-level findings and limits: From baseline, blood top tumor clonotypes peaked at 2 weeks post-radiation.

Produced via immunoSEQ multiplex PCR; TCRdb's table is partial and in-frame only. The table has some 81,000 clones, 80% to 90% seen once. The sequences come from blood, collected from a patient whose treatment included radiotherapy and nephrectomy. The TCR originated in a woman aged 70-85 years with renal cell carcinoma. The chain is built from TRBV6-6 and TRBJ2-3; D might be TRBD1 or TRBD2, each matching 5 bases. CDR3 residues: CASSSFRDRSTDTQYF. The CDR3 DNA reads as TGTGCCAGCAGTTCATTCCGGGACCGTAGCACAGATACGCAGTATTTT.